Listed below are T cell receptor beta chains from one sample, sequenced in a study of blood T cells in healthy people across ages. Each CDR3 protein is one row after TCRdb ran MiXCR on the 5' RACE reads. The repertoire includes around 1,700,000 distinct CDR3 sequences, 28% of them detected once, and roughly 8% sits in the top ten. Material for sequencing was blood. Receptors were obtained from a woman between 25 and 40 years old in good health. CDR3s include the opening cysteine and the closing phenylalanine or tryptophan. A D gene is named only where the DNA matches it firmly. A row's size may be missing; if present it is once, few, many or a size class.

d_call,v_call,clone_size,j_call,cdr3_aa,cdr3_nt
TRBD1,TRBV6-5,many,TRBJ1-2,CASSRDRSYGYTF,TGTGCCAGCTCACGGGACAGGAGCTATGGCTACACCTTC
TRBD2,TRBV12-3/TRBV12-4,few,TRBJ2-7,CASSLEGLGGYEQYF,TGTGCCAGCAGCTTAGAGGGACTAGGGGGATACGAGCAGTACTTC
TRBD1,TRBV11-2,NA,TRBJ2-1,CASSSQQGGEQFF,TGTGCCAGCAGCTCACAACAGGGGGGTGAGCAGTTCTTC
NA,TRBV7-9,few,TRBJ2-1,CASSLGPLVGRRNNEQFF,TGTGCCAGCAGCTTAGGCCCCCTGGTGGGCAGGCGAAACAATGAGCAGTTCTTC
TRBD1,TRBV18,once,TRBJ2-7,CASAPDRGGYEQYF,TGTGCCAGCGCACCCGACAGGGGGGGATACGAGCAGTACTTC
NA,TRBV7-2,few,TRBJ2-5,CASSLASGSGETQYF,TGTGCCAGCAGCTTAGCGTCGGGTAGCGGAGAGACCCAGTACTTC
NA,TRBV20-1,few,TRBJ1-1,CSASGGPMNTEAFF,TGCAGTGCTAGCGGGGGTCCCATGAACACTGAAGCTTTCTTT
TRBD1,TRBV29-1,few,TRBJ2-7,CSARGTVYEQYF,TGCAGCGCTCGAGGGACAGTCTACGAGCAGTACTTC
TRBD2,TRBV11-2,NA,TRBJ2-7,CASSLVFSGKPTYEQYF,TGTGCCAGCAGCTTAGTTTTTAGCGGGAAACCTACCTACGAGCAGTACTTC
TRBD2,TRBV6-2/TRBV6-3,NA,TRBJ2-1,CASSYRGGGSYNEQFF,TGTGCCAGCAGTTACCGCGGCGGGGGGTCTTACAATGAGCAGTTCTTC
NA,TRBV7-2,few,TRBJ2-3,CASSLSSASLSTDTQYF,TGTGCCAGCAGCTTGTCGAGCGCCAGCCTCAGCACAGATACGCAGTATTTT
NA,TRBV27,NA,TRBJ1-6,CASSRRATPGSSLHF,TGTGCCAGCAGCCGACGGGCGACGCCCGGATCGTCCCTCCACTTT
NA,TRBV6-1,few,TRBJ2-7,CASTASKVIFSYEQYF,TGTGCCAGCACCGCATCTAAAGTCATTTTTTCCTACGAGCAGTACTTC
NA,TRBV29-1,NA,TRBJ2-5,CSAGRQDSETQYF,TGCAGCGCCGGACGACAGGACTCGGAGACCCAGTACTTC
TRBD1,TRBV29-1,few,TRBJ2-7,CSVKGQEASYEQYF,TGCAGCGTTAAAGGACAGGAGGCCTCCTACGAGCAGTACTTC
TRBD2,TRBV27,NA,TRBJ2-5,CASSLSRGRGETQYF,TGTGCCAGCAGTTTATCGCGCGGGAGGGGGGAGACCCAGTACTTC
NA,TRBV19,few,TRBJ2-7,CASTNLKPGRTGQAIYEQYF,TGTGCCAGCACCAACTTAAAACCGGGCCGTACGGGGCAGGCGATCTACGAGCAGTACTTC
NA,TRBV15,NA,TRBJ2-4,CATSRDAQGQYF,TGTGCCACCAGCAGAGATGCGCAGGGCCAGTACTTC
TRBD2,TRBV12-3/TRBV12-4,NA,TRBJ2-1,CASSTTSGKQFF,TGTGCCAGCAGCACGACTAGCGGGAAGCAGTTCTTC
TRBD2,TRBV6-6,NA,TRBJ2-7,CASSLGLAGERTYEQYF,TGTGCCAGCAGTCTTGGACTAGCGGGAGAACGAACCTACGAGCAGTACTTC
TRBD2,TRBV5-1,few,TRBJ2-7,CASCQGLAAYEQYF,TGCGCCAGCTGCCAGGGACTAGCGGCTTACGAGCAGTACTTC
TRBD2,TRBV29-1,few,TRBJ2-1,CSVVSPAGGVSNEQFF,TGCAGCGTTGTTTCGCCGGCGGGAGGGGTTTCTAATGAGCAGTTCTTC
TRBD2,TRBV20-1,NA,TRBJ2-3,CSAGRGLAGGPADTQYF,TGCAGTGCTGGGAGGGGACTAGCGGGGGGGCCGGCAGATACGCAGTATTTT
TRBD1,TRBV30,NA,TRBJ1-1,CARQGDAVNTEAFF,TGTGCCCGACAGGGGGACGCGGTAAACACTGAAGCTTTCTTT
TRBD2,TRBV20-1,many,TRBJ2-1,CSARDPGLAGYNEQFF,TGCAGTGCTAGAGATCCAGGCCTAGCGGGGTACAATGAGCAGTTCTTC
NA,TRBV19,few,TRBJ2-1,CASSQSWNEQFF,TGTGCCAGTAGTCAAAGCTGGAATGAGCAGTTCTTC
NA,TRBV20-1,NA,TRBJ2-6,CSAREGSGSGASVLTF,TGCAGTGCTAGAGAGGGTAGCGGCTCTGGGGCCAGCGTCCTGACTTTC
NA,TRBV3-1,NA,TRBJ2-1,CASSQAVDNEQFF,TGTGCCAGCAGCCAAGCCGTGGACAATGAGCAGTTCTTC
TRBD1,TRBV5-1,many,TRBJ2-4,CAISLEAGTGIQYF,TGCGCCATCAGCTTGGAGGCAGGGACAGGAATTCAGTACTTC
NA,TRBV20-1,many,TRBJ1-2,CSAGGGAYGYTF,TGCAGTGCGGGAGGAGGGGCCTATGGCTACACCTTC
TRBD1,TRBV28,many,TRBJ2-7,CASSLRDREGEQYF,TGTGCCAGCAGTCTCAGGGACAGGGAGGGCGAGCAGTACTTC
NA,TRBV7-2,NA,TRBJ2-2,CASSTGLTGELFF,TGTGCCAGCAGCACGGGACTGACCGGGGAGCTGTTTTTT
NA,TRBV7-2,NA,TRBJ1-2,CASSFGLGYTF,TGTGCCAGCAGCTTCGGACTTGGCTACACCTTC
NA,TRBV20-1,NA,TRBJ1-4,CSARSPNDSPGKKLFF,TGCAGTGCTAGATCCCCGAACGACAGCCCTGGGAAAAAACTGTTTTTT
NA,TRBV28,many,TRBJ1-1,CASSFLRGTEAFF,TGTGCCAGCAGCTTTTTGAGGGGCACTGAAGCTTTCTTT
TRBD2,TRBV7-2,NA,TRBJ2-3,CASSLSGGAGGSDTQYF,TGTGCCAGCAGCTTATCGGGCGGAGCGGGAGGGTCTGATACGCAGTATTTT
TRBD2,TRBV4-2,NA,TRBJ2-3,CASSQDNSGGAEYF,TGTGCCAGCAGCCAAGACAATAGCGGGGGGGCCGAGTATTTT
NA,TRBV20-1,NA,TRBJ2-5,CSARDVRDAETQYF,TGCAGTGCTAGAGATGTAAGGGACGCAGAGACCCAGTACTTC
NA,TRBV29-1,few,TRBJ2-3,CSVRGSGSTDTQYF,TGCAGCGTCCGGGGTAGCGGAAGCACAGATACGCAGTATTTT
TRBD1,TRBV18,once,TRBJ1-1,CASSPPRGTGNTEAFF,TGTGCCAGCTCACCGCCGCGGGGGACAGGGAACACTGAAGCTTTCTTT
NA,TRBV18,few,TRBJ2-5,CASSPITSSSETQYF,TGTGCCAGCTCACCAATTACTAGCAGTTCCGAGACCCAGTACTTC
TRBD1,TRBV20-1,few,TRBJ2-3,CSVTTLRDSLTDTQYF,TGCAGTGTAACTACCCTCCGGGACAGCCTCACAGATACGCAGTATTTT
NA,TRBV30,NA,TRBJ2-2,CAWSVEAGELFF,TGTGCCTGGAGTGTAGAAGCCGGGGAGCTGTTTTTT
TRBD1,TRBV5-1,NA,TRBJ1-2,CVSSPDRGSNYGYTF,TGCGTCAGCAGCCCGGACAGGGGGAGTAACTATGGCTACACCTTC
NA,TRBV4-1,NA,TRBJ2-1,CASSPDRHEQFF,TGCGCCAGCAGCCCCGACCGCCATGAGCAGTTCTTC
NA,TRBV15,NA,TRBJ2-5,CATSRRSEIRETQYF,TGTGCCACCAGCAGACGGTCGGAGATTCGAGAGACCCAGTACTTC